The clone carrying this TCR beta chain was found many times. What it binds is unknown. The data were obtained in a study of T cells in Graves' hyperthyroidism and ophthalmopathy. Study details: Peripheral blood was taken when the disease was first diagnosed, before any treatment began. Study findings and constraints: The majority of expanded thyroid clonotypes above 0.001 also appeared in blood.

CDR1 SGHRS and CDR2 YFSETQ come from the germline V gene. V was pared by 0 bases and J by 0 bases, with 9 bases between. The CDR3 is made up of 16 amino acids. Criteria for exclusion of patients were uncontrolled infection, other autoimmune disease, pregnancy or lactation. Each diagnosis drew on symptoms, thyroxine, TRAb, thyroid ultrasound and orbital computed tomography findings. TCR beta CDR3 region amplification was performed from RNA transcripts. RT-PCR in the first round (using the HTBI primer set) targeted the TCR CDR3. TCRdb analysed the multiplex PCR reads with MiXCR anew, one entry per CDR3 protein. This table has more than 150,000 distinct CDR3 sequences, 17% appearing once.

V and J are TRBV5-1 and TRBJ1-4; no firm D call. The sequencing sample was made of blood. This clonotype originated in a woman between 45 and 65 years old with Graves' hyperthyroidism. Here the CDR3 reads CASSLAVGATNEKLFF. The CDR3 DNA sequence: TGCGCCAGCAGCTTGGCCGTGGGTGCAACTAATGAAAAACTGTTTTTT.